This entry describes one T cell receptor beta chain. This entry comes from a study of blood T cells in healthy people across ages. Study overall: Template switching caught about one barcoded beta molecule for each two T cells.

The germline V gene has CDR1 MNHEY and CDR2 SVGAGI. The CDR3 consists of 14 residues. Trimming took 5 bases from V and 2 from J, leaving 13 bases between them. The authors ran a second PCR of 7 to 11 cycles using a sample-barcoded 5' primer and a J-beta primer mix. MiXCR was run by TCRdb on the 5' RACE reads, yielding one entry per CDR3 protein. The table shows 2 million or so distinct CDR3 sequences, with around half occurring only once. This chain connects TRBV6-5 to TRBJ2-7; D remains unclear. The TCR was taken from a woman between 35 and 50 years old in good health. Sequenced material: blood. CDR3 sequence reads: CASSPHTSPYEQYF. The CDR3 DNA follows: TGTGCCAGCAGTCCACACACCTCTCCCTACGAGCAGTACTTC.